The 26 T cell receptor beta chains reported below all come from one sample, sequenced in a study of blood T cells in healthy people across ages. Primed by a sample-barcoded 5' primer and a J-beta primer mix, a second PCR proceeded for roughly 6 to 12 cycles. TCRdb used MiXCR to reprocess the 5' RACE reads, holding one entry per CDR3 protein. This table has about 1,600,000 distinct CDR3 sequences, 42% appearing once. Sequencing was performed on blood. These receptors were obtained from a woman younger than 35 in good health.

CDR3 nucleotides: TGTGCCAGCTGGTCGGACAGGGAGTATGGCTACACCTTC. Translating it yields CASWSDREYGYTF. This chain joins TRBV12-3 or TRBV12-4 and TRBJ1-2; 8 nucleotides match TRBD1. V lost 8 bases to trimming and J lost 5 bases; unmatched junction nucleotides: 7. The CDR3 covers 13 residues.

This rearrangement joins TRBV7-2 to TRBJ2-3; 7 positions match TRBD2. Germline CDR1 SGHTA, CDR2 FQGNSA. Germline trimming cut 7 bases from V and 2 bases from J; bases unmatched to any gene: 21. CDR3 size: 19 residues. The CDR3 nucleotides are TGTGCCAGCAATAAACCGGGACTACCTCATCGTGGGGTCACAGATACGCAGTATTTT. Protein product: CASNKPGLPHRGVTDTQYF. Drawing the rest from reference TRBV7-2 and TRBJ2-3, the complete variable domain is GAGVSQSPSNKVTEKGKDVELRCDPISGHTALYWYRQSLGQGLEFLIYFQGNSAPDKSGLPSDRFSAERTGGSVSTLTIQRTQQEDSAVYLCASNKPGLPHRGVTDTQYFGPGTRLTVL.

This clonotype was observed a handful of times. The chain links TRBV20-1 to TRBJ2-1; a possible D gene is TRBD2 (7 bases). The CDR3 extends over 13 amino acids. Germline V gene sequence: CDR1 DFQATT, CDR2 SNEGSKA (reference sequence). Trimming removed 2 bases from V and 6 bases from J, with 11 bases in between. CDR3 amino acids: CSARLGGANEQFF. The CDR3 DNA follows: TGCAGTGCTAGATTAGGGGGGGCCAATGAGCAGTTCTTC.

Only a few counts were recorded for this clonotype. The chain couples TRBV21-1 to TRBJ2-3; the table names TRBD2, a call not compared with the DNA. TRBV21-1 has pseudogene status. This CDR3 has 17 amino acids. The CDR3 DNA reads TGTGCCAGCAGCAAAGCGTCTAGCGGGCTCTCCGCAGATACGCAGTATTTT. Encoded protein: CASSKASSGLSADTQYF.

This clonotype was detected only a few times. The chain is built from TRBV28 and TRBJ2-2; D is uncertain. Trimming removed 2 bases from V and 0 bases from J, with 7 bases in between. The length of the CDR3 is 15 residues. Per the germline V gene, CDR1 is MDHEN and CDR2 is SYDVKM. CDR3 DNA sequence: TGTGCCAGCAGTTTAATCCCTCCGAACACCGGGGAGCTGTTTTTT. This codes for CASSLIPPNTGELFF.

This chain connects TRBV6-1 to TRBJ2-5; 8 bases match TRBD2. V dropped 0 bases and J dropped 5; count of bases not matched to a gene: 8. CDR1 is MNHNS, CDR2 SASEGT, per germline. The CDR3 extends over 16 amino acids. CDR3 region: CASSEASAGVLETQYF. The CDR3 nucleotides read TGTGCCAGCAGTGAAGCATCAGCGGGAGTTCTGGAGACCCAGTACTTC.

The chain uses TRBV11-2 and TRBJ1-5, with D uncertain. The CDR3 runs 15 residues. Trimming pared 1 base from V and 7 bases from J, leaving 14 bases between. CDR1 and CDR2 from the germline V gene are SGHAT and FQNNGV. CDR3 region: CASSLAPTPGQPQHF. The CDR3 coding sequence is TGTGCCAGCAGCTTAGCCCCTACTCCGGGGCAGCCCCAGCATTTT.

Concerning this clonotype: At one of its ends the junction is not consistent with the germline gene, which may arise from a read error. The CDR3 nucleotides read TGCGCCAGCGGCCAAGACAGAGCTTCGGATGAGCAGTTCTTC. It specifies CASGQDRASDEQFF. This chain joins TRBV4-1 and TRBJ2-1, with D tentatively TRBD1 (5 bases). This CDR3 contains 14 residues. Germline V gives CDR1 MGHRA, CDR2 YSYEKL.

This clonotype has just one count. This chain uses TRBV9 with TRBJ2-3, with a tentative D call TRBD1 (6 bases). With 0 bases removed from V and 5 bases from J, the gap between germline ends came to 19 bases. The CDR3 loop spans 17 amino acids. In germline, CDR1 is SGDLS, CDR2 YYNGEE. The CDR3 nucleotides read TGTGCCAGCAGCGTAGGAGCTTGGGCAGGGGTTGGAGATACGCAGTATTTT. It translates to CASSVGAWAGVGDTQYF.

The chain recombines TRBV5-6 with TRBJ1-2; 9 bases match TRBD1. V was clipped by 4 bases and J by 6 bases; unmatched bases: 7. The germline V gene encodes CDR1 SGHDT and CDR2 YYEEEE. There are 14 residues in the CDR3. The CDR3 is CASSHIQGADGYTF. The CDR3 DNA follows: TGTGCCAGCAGCCATATACAGGGGGCGGATGGCTACACCTTC.

V usage is TRBV7-9 and J usage is TRBJ2-1; D gene unclear. Germline V gene data show CDR1 as SEHNR and CDR2 as FQNEAQ (reference sequence). Trimming shortened V by 2 bases and J by 4 bases, and 12 bases separated the two germline ends. This CDR3 spans 15 amino acids. CDR3 coding DNA: TGTGCCAGCAGCTTAACAGTCCTGACATACAATGAGCAGTTCTTC. It translates to CASSLTVLTYNEQFF.

V usage is TRBV3-1 and J usage is TRBJ2-3; 8 bases line up with TRBD2. This CDR3 has 14 amino acids. CDR1 LGHDT and CDR2 YNNKEL come from the germline V gene (reference sequence). The ends lost 4 bases at V and 11 bases at J; junction bases unmatched: 11. CDR3 sequence: CASSRKGASGRQYF. For the CDR3, the DNA is TGTGCCAGCAGCCGAAAAGGGGCTAGCGGGCGGCAGTATTTT.

This chain links TRBV5-1 with TRBJ1-1, with 11 bases aligning to TRBD1. Per germline, CDR1 SGHRS and CDR2 YFSETQ. J gave up 3 bases and V 4 bases, and 8 bases lay outside the gene matches. There are 16 residues in the CDR3. The CDR3 DNA reads as TGCGCCAGCAGCCTCGGGACAGGGGGTTGGCACACTGAAGCTTTCTTT. Its protein product is CASSLGTGGWHTEAFF.

This rearrangement joins TRBV7-9 to TRBJ2-4; D gene unclear. Looked up from germline, CDR1 is SEHNR and CDR2 is FQNEAQ (reference sequence). The CDR3 is 15 amino acids. V was trimmed by 7 bases and J by 0 bases, leaving 13 bases between them. The CDR3 bases are TGTGCCAGCACCCGAACAAGCCCAGCCAAAAACATTCAGTACTTC. Translated, it gives CASTRTSPAKNIQYF.

Notes on this clonotype: The junction departs from the called germline gene at one end, perhaps through a read error. The V call is TRBV5-1, the J call TRBJ2-4, with 12 bases identical to TRBD2. The J call is in doubt because the DNA end fits TRBJ2-7 better. The CDR3 covers 19 residues. The germline CDR1 and CDR2 sequences are SGHRS and YFSETQ. The CDR3 loop is CVSSFTPGTSGRSSYEQYF. DNA of the CDR3: TGCGTCAGCAGCTTTACCCCAGGGACTAGCGGGCGTAGCTCCTACGAGCAGTACTTC.

The sample holds many counts of this clonotype. This chain connects TRBV10-3 to TRBJ2-7; 7 nucleotides line up with TRBD1. This CDR3 region has 14 residues. Looked up from germline, CDR1 is ENHRY and CDR2 is SYGVKD. The ends lost 0 bases at V and 2 bases at J; junction bases unmatched: 1. CDR3 in DNA: TGTGCCATCAGTGAGTCCGGGACAGCCTACGAGCAGTACTTC. Amino acids: CAISESGTAYEQYF.

The CDR3 DNA is TGCGCCAGCAGCCAGCAGACTAGCGGGGTCCCTCTGGCCCAGTACTTC. Protein product: CASSQQTSGVPLAQYF. This chain joins TRBV4-1 and TRBJ2-5, with 11 bases lining up with TRBD2. This CDR3 spans 16 amino acids. CDR1 and CDR2 from the germline V gene are MGHRA and YSYEKL. V lost 3 bases and J lost 9; bases outside the gene matches: 12.

This clonotype was seen a few times. The V gene is TRBV10-3, the J gene TRBJ2-7; D tentatively fits TRBD1 or TRBD2 (5 bases each). This CDR3 region has 16 residues. Trimming left V 4 bases short and J 0 bases short, with 16 bases between. Per germline, CDR1 ENHRY and CDR2 SYGVKD. CDR3 amino acids: CAISGPQEGSSYEQYF. CDR3 DNA sequence: TGTGCCATCAGTGGTCCGCAAGAGGGGAGCTCCTACGAGCAGTACTTC.

This clonotype was counted once. A read error is possible here, since a much larger clone lies one base away. V and J are TRBV20-1 and TRBJ2-1; 8 bases line up with TRBD1. The CDR3 sequence is 12 residues long. The junction had 8 bases not matched to a gene; V was cut back by 6 bases and J by 10 bases. CDR1 is DFQATT, CDR2 SNEGSKA, per germline (reference sequence). CDR3 region: CSARTGTYEQFF. The CDR3, as DNA: TGCAGTGCCCGGACAGGGACCTACGAGCAGTTCTTC.

The rearrangement uses TRBV9 and TRBJ2-7; 7 bases align to TRBD1. CDR1 is SGDLS and CDR2 is YYNGEE in the germline V gene. The CDR3 extends over 15 amino acids. The J segment lost 2 bases and the V segment lost 4 bases, leaving 9 bases of the junction unmatched. The CDR3 nucleotides read TGTGCCAGCAGCCCCGACAGGGACCCAACCTACGAGCAGTACTTC. Its protein product is CASSPDRDPTYEQYF.

This clonotype was observed a handful of times. The chain combines TRBV25-1 with TRBJ2-5; 11 nucleotides agree with TRBD2. The CDR3 runs to 19 residues. The germline CDR1 and CDR2 sequences are MGHDK and SYGVNS. V trimming: 5 bases; J trimming: 0 bases; junction bases outside the gene matches: 14. The CDR3 DNA reads TGTGCCAGCAGTTTCCCGGGACTAGCGGTCGCGTTGTACCAAGAGACCCAGTACTTC. Translated, it gives CASSFPGLAVALYQETQYF.

This clonotype was seen a handful of times. This chain links TRBV5-1 with TRBJ2-1, with D maybe TRBD2 (5 bases). The ends were cut back, 4 bases at V and 10 bases at J, with 12 bases in the middle. The germline V gene encodes CDR1 SGHRS and CDR2 YFSETQ. The CDR3 runs to 12 residues. The CDR3 nucleotides read TGCGCCAGCAGCCCGGACTCCTTCGAGCAGTTCTTC. Translation gives CASSPDSFEQFF.

This clonotype came up a few times. The chain links TRBV5-1 to TRBJ2-7; maybe TRBD2 (5 bases). V lost 5 bases and J lost 5, with 14 bases in between. CDR1 SGHRS and CDR2 YFSETQ come from the germline V gene. The CDR3 covers 13 residues. The DNA of the CDR3 is TGCGCCAGCAGTGTAGGTGGGAGCGACGAGCAGTACTTC. The encoded protein is CASSVGGSDEQYF. Complete variable domain (other parts from reference TRBV5-1 and TRBJ2-7): KAGVTQTPRYLIKTRGQQVTLSCSPISGHRSVSWYQQTPGQGLQFLFEYFSETQRNKGNFPGRFSGRQFSNSRSEMNVSTLELGDSALYLCASSVGGSDEQYFGPGTRLTVT.

This clonotype has more than one count but fewer than ten. The chain carries TRBV2 and TRBJ2-1, with TRBD2 matching 9 bases. Germline trimming cut 3 bases from V and 8 bases from J; bases unmatched to any gene: 8. Per the germline V gene, CDR1 is SNHLY and CDR2 is FYNNEI. This CDR3 has 15 amino acids. As DNA, the CDR3 is TGTGCCAGCAGTGATTGGGTAGCGGGAGTAGATGAGCAGTTCTTC. Protein sequence: CASSDWVAGVDEQFF.

This clonotype was detected a few times. The chain links TRBV7-2 to TRBJ2-1; 11 bases agree with TRBD2. The CDR3 has 19 residues. V lost 0 bases, J lost 5 bases, and 12 bases stayed unmatched. Germline assignment: CDR1 SGHTA and CDR2 FQGNSA. In DNA form, the CDR3 reads TGTGCCAGCAGCTTAGCGCGGTCCGCACTAGCGGGAGCAGACAATGAGCAGTTCTTC. Translated: CASSLARSALAGADNEQFF.

The rearrangement uses TRBV13 and TRBJ2-7; perhaps TRBD2 as D (7 bases). Trimming removed 11 bases from V and 6 bases from J, with 29 bases in between. The CDR3 consists of 16 residues. Per germline, CDR1 PRHDT and CDR2 FYEKMQ (reference sequence). DNA of the CDR3: TGTGCCTCTGGGGGGCGGGAGTCACTCGAATATGGCGAGCAGTACTTC. It yields the protein CASGGRESLEYGEQYF. The entire variable domain, with the rest obtained from reference TRBV13 and TRBJ2-7, is as follows: AAGVIQSPRHLIKEKRETATLKCYPIPRHDTVYWYQQGPGQDPQFLISFYEKMQSDKGSIPDRFSAQQFSDYHSELNMSSLELGDSALYFCASGGRESLEYGEQYFGPGTRLTVT.